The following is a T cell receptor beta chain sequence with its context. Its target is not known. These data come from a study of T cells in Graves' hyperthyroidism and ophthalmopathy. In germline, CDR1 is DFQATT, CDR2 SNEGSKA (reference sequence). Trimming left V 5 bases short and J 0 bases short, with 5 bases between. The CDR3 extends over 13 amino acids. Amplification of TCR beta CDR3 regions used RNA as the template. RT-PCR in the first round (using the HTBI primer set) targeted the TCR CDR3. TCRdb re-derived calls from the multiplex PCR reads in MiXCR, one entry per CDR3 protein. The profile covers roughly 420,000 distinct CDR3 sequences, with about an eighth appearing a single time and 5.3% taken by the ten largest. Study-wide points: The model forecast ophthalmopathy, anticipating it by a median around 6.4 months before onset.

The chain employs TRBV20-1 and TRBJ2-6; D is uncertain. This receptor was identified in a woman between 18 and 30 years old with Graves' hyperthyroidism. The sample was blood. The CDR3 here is CSALYSGANVLTF. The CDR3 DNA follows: TGCAGTGCTTTATACTCTGGGGCCAACGTCCTGACTTTC.